The 16 T cell receptor beta chains listed next were all sequenced from one sample in a study of blood T cell repertoires in COVID-19. Libraries were prepared by immunoSEQ multiplex PCR; TCRdb keeps only in-frame clonotypes and omits some of them. The table includes some 140,000 clones, over 80% detected once. Specimen: PBMCs or T cells enriched from blood (not recorded which). Receptors were obtained from a man between 25 and 39 years old who had recovered from COVID-19.

This chain links TRBV7-9 with TRBJ2-1, with a tentative D call TRBD1 (5 bases). The CDR3 totals 14 residues. The V and J ends lost 6 bases and 3 bases respectively, with 12 bases between them. Per the germline V gene, CDR1 is SEHNR and CDR2 is FQNEAQ (reference sequence). The CDR3 protein is CASRPGSLYNEQFF. CDR3 DNA sequence: TGTGCCAGCAGACCAGGGTCCCTCTACAATGAGCAGTTCTTC.

The chain is built from TRBV7-9 and TRBJ2-1; 7 bases map to TRBD1. The trim removed 5 bases at V and 6 bases at J, leaving 13 bases unmatched. Germline CDR1 reads SEHNR; CDR2 reads FQNEAQ (reference sequence). This CDR3 is built from 16 residues. The CDR3 sequence: CASSRLRPGQINEQFF. In DNA, the CDR3 is TGTGCCAGCAGCCGACTTCGCCCGGGACAGATCAATGAGCAGTTCTTC.

The chain links TRBV9 to TRBJ2-2; no clear D. Trimming cost V 0 bases and J 2 bases, with 11 bases left between them. This CDR3 region has 16 residues. Germline V gives CDR1 SGDLS, CDR2 YYNGEE. In DNA, the CDR3 is TGTGCCAGCAGCGTAGCTGGGCAGATCAACACCGGGGAGCTGTTTTTT. Residues: CASSVAGQINTGELFF.

The rearrangement joins TRBV18 to TRBJ1-1; D may be TRBD1 (5 bases). Germline assignment: CDR1 KGHSH and CDR2 LQKENI. There are 15 residues in the CDR3. V was clipped by 6 bases and J by 3 bases, with 17 bases between them. CDR3 nucleotides: TGTGCCAGCTCCCCAACCTCAGGGCTGGACACTGAAGCTTTCTTT. Translation gives CASSPTSGLDTEAFF. The full variable domain, in which reference TRBV18 and TRBJ1-1 provide the parts outside the CDR3, is NAGVMQNPRHLVRRRGQEARLRCSPMKGHSHVYWYRQLPEEGLKFMVYLQKENIIDESGMPKERFSAEFPKEGPSILRIQQVVRGDSAAYFCASSPTSGLDTEAFFGQGTRLTVV.

This clone was seen only once. The chain couples TRBV12-3 or TRBV12-4 to TRBJ1-4; a possible D gene is TRBD1 (6 bases). V lost 3 bases, J lost 8 bases, and 10 bases lay in between. CDR3 length: 13 amino acids. The CDR3 coding sequence is TGTGCCAGCAGTTTTGAGGACAGCGAAAAACTGTTTTTT. Protein sequence: CASSFEDSEKLFF.

This chain connects TRBV7-8 to TRBJ1-2, with TRBD1 identical over 10 bases. CDR3 length: 16 amino acids. CDR1 is SGHVS, CDR2 FQNEAQ, per germline. The J segment lost 3 bases and the V segment lost 1 base, leaving 5 bases of the junction unmatched. The CDR3 sequence is CASSLGRDRGDYGYTF. CDR3 nucleotide sequence: TGTGCCAGCAGCTTAGGCCGGGACAGGGGCGACTATGGCTACACCTTC.

V gene TRBV5-1 combines with J gene TRBJ1-4; 11 bases match TRBD1. CDR1 is SGHRS and CDR2 is YFSETQ in the germline V gene. The CDR3 consists of 17 residues. Unmatched junction bases numbered 12, after V lost 4 bases and J lost 7 bases. This CDR3 reads CASSGRGQGARGEKLFF. The DNA for the CDR3 is TGCGCCAGCAGCGGAAGAGGACAGGGGGCGAGGGGTGAAAAACTGTTTTTT.

This clone has only one observation. The V call is TRBV29-1, the J call TRBJ2-1; 7 bases are a match to TRBD1. With 6 bases clipped from V and 5 bases from J, the junction kept 7 bases outside the gene matches. The CDR3 is 13 residues long. Germline CDR1 and CDR2: SQVTM and ANQGSEA. This CDR3 is CSVPGTANNEQFF. CDR3 nucleotides: TGCAGCGTCCCCGGGACAGCAAACAATGAGCAGTTCTTC.

DNA for the CDR3: TGTGCCACCAGACAGGGAAGAGGCTACACCTTC. Translated, it gives CATRQGRGYTF. The gene calls are TRBV19 and TRBJ1-2, with 7 bases that match TRBD1. The junction had 7 bases not matched to a gene; V was cut back by 10 bases and J by 8 bases. CDR1 and CDR2 (germline): LNHDA, SQIVND (reference sequence). The CDR3 is 11 amino acids.

The chain uses TRBV30 and TRBJ2-2; 7 positions agree with TRBD1. The germline CDR1 and CDR2 sequences are GTSNPN and SVGIG (reference sequence). The CDR3 has 14 amino acids. After removal of 3 bases from V and 6 bases from J, the junction contained 7 bases not matched to a gene. The CDR3 bases are TGTGCCTGGAGCCGCTACAGGGGACCCGGGGAGCTGTTTTTT. This sequence encodes CAWSRYRGPGELFF.

This chain uses TRBV29-1 with TRBJ2-7, with 9 nucleotides matching TRBD1. The V gene end was trimmed by 2 bases and the J gene end by 3 bases; junction bases not matched to a gene: 11. The CDR3 loop spans 16 amino acids. Germline V gene sequence: CDR1 SQVTM, CDR2 ANQGSEA. This CDR3 is CSVERRRGQGIYEQYF. In DNA form, the CDR3 reads TGCAGCGTTGAAAGGCGGCGGGGACAGGGCATCTACGAGCAGTACTTC.

The genes are TRBV3-1 (or the pseudogene TRBV3-2) and TRBJ1-5; perhaps TRBD1 as D (6 bases). Germline V CDR1 and CDR2: LGHDT, YNNKEL (reference sequence). CDR3 length: 14 residues. Trimming removed 6 bases at V and 2 bases at J, with 11 bases between. The CDR3 DNA follows: TGTGCCAGCAGTTCAGGGGCTGGCAATCAGCCCCAGCATTTT. Protein sequence: CASSSGAGNQPQHF.

This clone was counted once. CDR3 sequence reads: CASSQGQTTNEKLFF. CDR3 in DNA: TGTGCCAGCAGCCAGGGGCAGACAACTAATGAAAAACTGTTTTTT. The V gene is TRBV14, the J gene TRBJ1-4, with D perhaps matching TRBD1 (5 bases). V gave up 3 bases and J gave up 0 bases, with 8 bases separating them. CDR1 is SGHDN and CDR2 is FVKESK in the germline V gene. The CDR3 contains 15 residues.

V gene TRBV29-1 combines with J gene TRBJ2-3; 7 nucleotides match TRBD2. The V segment lost 4 bases and the J segment 3 bases; nucleotides outside the gene matches: 4. Germline CDR1 and CDR2: SQVTM and ANQGSEA. The CDR3 covers 13 residues. The CDR3 spells CSVAGGGTDTQYF. The CDR3 coding sequence is TGCAGCGTTGCGGGAGGTGGAACAGATACGCAGTATTTT.

The rearrangement links TRBV30 to TRBJ2-3; D is uncertain. Looked up from germline, CDR1 is GTSNPN and CDR2 is SVGIG (reference sequence). With 2 bases removed from V and 0 bases from J, the gap between germline ends came to 6 bases. The CDR3 spans 13 residues. CDR3 nucleotides: TGTGCCTGGAGTTTCATTAGCACAGATACGCAGTATTTT. Its protein is CAWSFISTDTQYF.

This clone showed up just once. The chain uses TRBV9 and TRBJ1-2; D gene unclear. V was cut by 5 bases and J by 2 bases, with 16 bases left in between. The CDR3 loop spans 15 amino acids. Germline CDR1 and CDR2: SGDLS and YYNGEE. The CDR3, as DNA: TGTGCCAGCAGTGCCGTTGGAAGCGAGAACTATGGCTACACCTTC. Translating it yields CASSAVGSENYGYTF.